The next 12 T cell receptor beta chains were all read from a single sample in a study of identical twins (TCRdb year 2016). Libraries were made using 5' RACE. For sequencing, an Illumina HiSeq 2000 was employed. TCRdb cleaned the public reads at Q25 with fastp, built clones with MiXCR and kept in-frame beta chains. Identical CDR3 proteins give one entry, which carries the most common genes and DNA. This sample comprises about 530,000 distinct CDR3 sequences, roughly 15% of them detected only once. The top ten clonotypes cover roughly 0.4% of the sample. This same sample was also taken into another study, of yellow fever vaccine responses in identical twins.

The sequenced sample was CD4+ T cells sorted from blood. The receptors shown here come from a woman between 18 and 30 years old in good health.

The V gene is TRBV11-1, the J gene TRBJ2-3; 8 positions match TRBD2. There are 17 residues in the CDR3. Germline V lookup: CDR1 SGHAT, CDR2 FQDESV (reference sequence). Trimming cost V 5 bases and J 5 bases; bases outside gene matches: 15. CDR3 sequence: CASSTHQGSGSGDTQYF. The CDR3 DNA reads TGTGCCAGCAGCACCCACCAGGGGAGCGGGAGTGGAGATACGCAGTATTTT.

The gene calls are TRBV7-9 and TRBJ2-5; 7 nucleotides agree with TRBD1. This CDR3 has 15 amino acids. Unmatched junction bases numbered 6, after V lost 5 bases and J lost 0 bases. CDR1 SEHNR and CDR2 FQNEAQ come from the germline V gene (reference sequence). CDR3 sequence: CASSRPTGYQETQYF. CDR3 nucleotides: TGTGCCAGCAGCCGCCCGACAGGGTACCAAGAGACCCAGTACTTC.

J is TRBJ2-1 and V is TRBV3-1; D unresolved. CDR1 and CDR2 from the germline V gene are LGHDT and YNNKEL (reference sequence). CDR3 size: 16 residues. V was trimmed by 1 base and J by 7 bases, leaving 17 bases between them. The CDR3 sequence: CASSQGLGPAGNEQFF. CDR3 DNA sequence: TGTGCCAGCAGCCAAGGGCTAGGACCCGCCGGGAATGAGCAGTTCTTC.

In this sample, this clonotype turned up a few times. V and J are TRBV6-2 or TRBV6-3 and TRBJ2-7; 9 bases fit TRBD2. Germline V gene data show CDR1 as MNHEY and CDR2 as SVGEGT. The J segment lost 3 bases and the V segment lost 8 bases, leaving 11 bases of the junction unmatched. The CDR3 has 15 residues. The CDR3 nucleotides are TGTGCCAGCTCAGTTACGGGACTAGCTAACTACGAGCAGTACTTC. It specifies CASSVTGLANYEQYF.

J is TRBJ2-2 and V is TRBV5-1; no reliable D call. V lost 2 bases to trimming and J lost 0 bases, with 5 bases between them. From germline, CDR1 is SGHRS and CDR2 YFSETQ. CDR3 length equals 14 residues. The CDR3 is CASSFRSNTGELFF. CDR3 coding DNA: TGCGCCAGCAGCTTTAGATCGAACACCGGGGAGCTGTTTTTT.

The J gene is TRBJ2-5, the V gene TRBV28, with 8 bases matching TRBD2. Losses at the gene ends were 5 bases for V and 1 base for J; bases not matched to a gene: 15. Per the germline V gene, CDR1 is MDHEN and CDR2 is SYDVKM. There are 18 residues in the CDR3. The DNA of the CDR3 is TGTGCCAGCAGTCCGAGGGTGGCGGGAGGCCCGTCCCAAGAGACCCAGTACTTC. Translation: CASSPRVAGGPSQETQYF.

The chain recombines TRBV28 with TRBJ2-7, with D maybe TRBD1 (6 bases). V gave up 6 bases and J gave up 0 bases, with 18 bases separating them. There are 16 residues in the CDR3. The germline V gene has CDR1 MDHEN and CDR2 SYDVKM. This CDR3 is CASRHPTGDSSYEQYV. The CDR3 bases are TGTGCCAGCAGACACCCGACAGGCGACAGCTCCTACGAGCAGTACGTC.

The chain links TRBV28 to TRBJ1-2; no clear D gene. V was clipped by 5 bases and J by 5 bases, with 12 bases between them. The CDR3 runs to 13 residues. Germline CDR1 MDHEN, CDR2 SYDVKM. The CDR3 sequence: CASSQLSPYGYTF. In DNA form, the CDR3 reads TGTGCCAGCAGTCAACTATCCCCGTATGGCTACACCTTC.

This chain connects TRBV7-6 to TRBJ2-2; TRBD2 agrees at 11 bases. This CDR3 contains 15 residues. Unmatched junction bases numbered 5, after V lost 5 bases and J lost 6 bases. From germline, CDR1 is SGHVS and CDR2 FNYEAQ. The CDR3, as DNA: TGTGCCAGCAGCCCACTAGCGGGAGCTGCCGGGGAGCTGTTTTTT. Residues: CASSPLAGAAGELFF.

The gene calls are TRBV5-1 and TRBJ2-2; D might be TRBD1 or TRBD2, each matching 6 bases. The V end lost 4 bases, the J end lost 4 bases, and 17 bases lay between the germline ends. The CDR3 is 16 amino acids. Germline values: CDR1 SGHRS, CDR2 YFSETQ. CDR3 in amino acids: CASSPEPGAITGELFF. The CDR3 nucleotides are TGCGCCAGCAGCCCGGAGCCGGGGGCTATCACCGGGGAGCTGTTTTTT.

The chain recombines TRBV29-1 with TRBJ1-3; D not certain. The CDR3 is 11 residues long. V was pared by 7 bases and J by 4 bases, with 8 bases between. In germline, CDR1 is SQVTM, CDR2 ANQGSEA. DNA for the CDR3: TGCAGCGGATCCTACGGAAACACCATATATTTT. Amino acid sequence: CSGSYGNTIYF.

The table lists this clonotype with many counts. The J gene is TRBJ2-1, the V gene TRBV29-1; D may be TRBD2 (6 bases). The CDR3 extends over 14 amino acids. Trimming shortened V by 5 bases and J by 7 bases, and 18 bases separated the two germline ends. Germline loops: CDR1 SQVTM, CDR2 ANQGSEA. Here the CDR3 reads CSVYPAGGVNEQFF. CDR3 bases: TGCAGCGTTTACCCAGCGGGTGGTGTAAATGAGCAGTTCTTC.